The 17 T cell receptor beta chains presented below share a single source sample, sequenced in a study of blood T cells in healthy people across ages. Alongside a J-beta primer mix, a sample-barcoded 5' primer served in a second PCR lasting about 7 to 12 cycles. TCRdb re-called the 5' RACE reads with MiXCR, one entry per CDR3 protein. The repertoire holds about 800,000 distinct CDR3 sequences, with roughly 25% as singletons. The sample also formed part of further work on T cells of mothers and their children.

Material: blood. The source is a boy aged 5-17 years in good health.

The rearrangement uses TRBV14 and TRBJ2-5; 11 bases match TRBD2. Germline trimming cut 4 bases from V and 1 base from J; bases unmatched to any gene: 5. CDR1 SGHDN and CDR2 FVKESK come from the germline V gene. This CDR3 is built from 16 residues. In DNA, the CDR3 is TGTGCCAGCAGCCTGGGGACTAGCGGACCCCAAGAGACCCAGTACTTC. It translates to CASSLGTSGPQETQYF.

This clonotype was detected only a few times. The chain joins TRBV3-1 to TRBJ2-5; TRBD2 aligns across 11 bases. Germline loops: CDR1 LGHDT, CDR2 YNNKEL (reference sequence). This CDR3 region has 14 residues. After removal of 4 bases from V and 5 bases from J, the junction contained 3 bases not matched to a gene. For the CDR3, the DNA is TGTGCCAGCAGCCGCCGGACTAGCGGGGAGACCCAGTACTTC. Translating gives CASSRRTSGETQYF.

J is TRBJ2-3 and V is TRBV7-9, with 7 positions matching TRBD1. From germline, CDR1 is SEHNR and CDR2 FQNEAQ (reference sequence). Germline trimming cut 4 bases from V and 4 bases from J; bases unmatched to any gene: 14. This CDR3 region has 17 residues. The CDR3 here is CASSSPYRGVEADTQYF. The CDR3 bases are TGTGCCAGCAGCTCACCGTACAGGGGCGTTGAGGCAGATACGCAGTATTTT.

V usage is TRBV29-1 and J usage is TRBJ2-5; D ambiguous. The DNA matches TRBJ2-1 better at its end, which makes the J call doubtful. Germline V CDR1 and CDR2: SQVTM, ANQGSEA. The CDR3 sequence is 14 residues long. CDR3 protein: CSVQLGEKYNEQFF. The CDR3 bases are TGCAGCGTCCAGCTAGGAGAGAAATACAATGAGCAGTTCTTC.

This clonotype is a singleton in its sample. The rearrangement joins TRBV7-9 to TRBJ1-2, with D perhaps matching TRBD1 (6 bases). This CDR3 region has 15 residues. The ends were cut back, 3 bases at V and 3 bases at J, with 14 bases in the middle. CDR1 SEHNR and CDR2 FQNEAQ come from the germline V gene (reference sequence). The CDR3 DNA reads TGTGCCAGCAGCTTTAACAGGGTTCCCGACTATGGCTACACCTTC. Its protein is CASSFNRVPDYGYTF.

This rearrangement joins TRBV6-5 to TRBJ2-4; weak D call: TRBD1 (5 bases). V was clipped by 0 bases and J by 7 bases, with 13 bases between them. In germline, CDR1 is MNHEY, CDR2 SVGAGI. This CDR3 has 15 amino acids. Written as DNA, the CDR3 is TGTGCCAGCAGTTACTCAGGCCAGGGTCCGAACATTCAGTACTTC. Translated, it gives CASSYSGQGPNIQYF.

This clonotype has only a few counts. The chain recombines TRBV28 with TRBJ2-4; D remains ambiguous. The CDR3 has 17 amino acids. CDR1 is MDHEN and CDR2 is SYDVKM in the germline V gene. Trimming took 8 bases from V and 0 from J, leaving 20 bases between them. The CDR3 loop is CASGQTSKNTAKNIQYF. CDR3 bases: TGTGCCAGCGGTCAGACGTCGAAAAACACAGCCAAAAACATTCAGTACTTC.

This clonotype was seen more than once but under ten times. The V gene is TRBV11-2, the J gene TRBJ2-5; 9 nucleotides match TRBD2. The CDR3 totals 15 residues. With V trimmed by 3 bases and J by 5 bases, 7 bases remained unmatched. Looked up from germline, CDR1 is SGHAT and CDR2 is FQNNGV. The CDR3 is CASSFYAGGPETQYF. CDR3 coding DNA: TGTGCCAGCAGCTTTTATGCGGGGGGGCCGGAGACCCAGTACTTC. Complete variable domain (other parts from reference TRBV11-2 and TRBJ2-5): EAGVAQSPRYKIIEKRQSVAFWCNPISGHATLYWYQQILGQGPKLLIQFQNNGVVDDSQLPKDRFSAERLKGVDSTLKIQPAKLEDSAVYLCASSFYAGGPETQYFGPGTRLLVL.

The chain is built from TRBV7-2 and TRBJ2-3; the D is unclear. The length of the CDR3 is 13 residues. CDR1 and CDR2 from the germline V gene are SGHTA and FQGNSA. V was trimmed by 5 bases and J by 0 bases, leaving 6 bases between them. The CDR3 loop reads CASSVPSTDTQYF. CDR3 DNA: TGTGCCAGCAGCGTTCCTAGCACAGATACGCAGTATTTT.

This clonotype showed up just a few times. The V and J genes are TRBV20-1 and TRBJ2-5; TRBD2 matches 10 bases. The germline V gene has CDR1 DFQATT and CDR2 SNEGSKA (reference sequence). After removal of 2 bases from V and 5 bases from J, the junction contained 14 bases not matched to a gene. The CDR3 is 17 amino acids. DNA of the CDR3: TGCAGTGCTAGATCCCCGCTAGCGGGAGTGTCGGGGGAGACCCAGTACTTC. Its protein product is CSARSPLAGVSGETQYF.

V is TRBV27 and J is TRBJ2-1, with D uncertain. There are 15 residues in the CDR3. Trimming pared 5 bases from V and 1 base from J, leaving 12 bases between. Germline CDR1 reads MNHEY; CDR2 reads SMNVEV (reference sequence). Here the CDR3 reads CASSPDWGSYNEQFF. CDR3 DNA: TGTGCCAGCAGTCCCGATTGGGGATCCTACAATGAGCAGTTCTTC.

In its sample, this clonotype was seen a few times. V gene TRBV3-1 combines with J gene TRBJ2-5; 7 nucleotides align to TRBD2. The CDR3 spans 15 residues. V lost 3 bases, J lost 1 base, and 5 bases stayed unmatched. Germline V gene lookup returns CDR1 LGHDT and CDR2 YNNKEL (reference sequence). CDR3 region: CASSQWGRAQETQYF. The CDR3 nucleotides are TGTGCCAGCAGCCAGTGGGGGAGGGCCCAAGAGACCCAGTACTTC.

This clonotype was observed a handful of times. The V gene is TRBV10-3, the J gene TRBJ1-1; D gene uncertain. The CDR3 is made up of 15 amino acids. Germline V gene sequence: CDR1 ENHRY, CDR2 SYGVKD. The ends were cut back, 5 bases at V and 4 bases at J, with 17 bases in the middle. CDR3: CAISTEAIRGTEAFF. The CDR3 coding sequence is TGTGCCATCAGTACCGAGGCCATTCGGGGCACTGAAGCTTTCTTT.

This sequence joins TRBV20-1 and TRBJ2-1; no firm D call. The V and J ends lost 6 bases and 2 bases respectively, with 14 bases between them. Per the germline V gene, CDR1 is DFQATT and CDR2 is SNEGSKA (reference sequence). The CDR3 is made up of 14 amino acids. Here the CDR3 DNA reads TGCAGTGCCCGGTCGATCGGCACCTACAATGAGCAGTTCTTC. This sequence encodes CSARSIGTYNEQFF.

This clonotype was picked up a small number of times. This may come from a read error, since a much larger clone is one base off. The gene calls are TRBV11-3 and TRBJ2-5; TRBD1 is a possible D gene (5 bases). The J call is in doubt because the DNA end fits TRBJ2-1 better. The CDR3 extends over 13 amino acids. Germline assignment: CDR1 SGHNT and CDR2 YENEEA. The CDR3 here is CASSLNRYNEQFF. The CDR3, as DNA: TGTGCCAGCAGCTTAAACAGGTACAATGAGCAGTTCTTC.

This clonotype came up a few times. V and J are TRBV6-1 and TRBJ2-7; 11 bases line up with TRBD1. This CDR3 has 15 residues. The ends lost 1 base at V and 3 bases at J; junction bases unmatched: 2. CDR1 and CDR2 (germline): MNHNS, SASEGT. The CDR3 reads CASSEVGTGGYEQYF. DNA for the CDR3: TGTGCCAGCAGTGAAGTAGGGACAGGGGGCTACGAGCAGTACTTC.

The chain employs TRBV28 and TRBJ2-7; D not resolved. Germline V gene data show CDR1 as MDHEN and CDR2 as SYDVKM. Trimming pared 6 bases from V and 0 bases from J, leaving 15 bases between. This CDR3 comprises 15 residues. CDR3 nucleotides: TGTGCCAGCAGCCCACGACATGCTAGCTCCTACGAGCAGTACTTC. It yields the protein CASSPRHASSYEQYF.